A selection of T cell receptor beta chains follows, all from one sample in a study of T cell repertoires and HLA-DP antigens. No antigen is known for these receptors. Sequenced by immunoSEQ multiplex PCR; TCRdb stores in-frame clones only, minus some. In the table there are about 120,000 clones, nearly 95% of which are singletons. Sequencing was done on a sample of CD4+ T cells from PBMCs. The receptors stem from a woman between 18 and 30 years old in good health and CMV-seronegative. Each CDR3 is given with its conserved first and last residue. The order of the fields is D gene, V gene, clone size, J gene, CDR3 protein, CDR3 DNA. The D gene is left open where the match is weak. Clone size is stated in some rows and not others, as once, few, many or a class when expanded.

d_gene: -
v_gene: TRBV7-2
abundance: -
j_gene: TRBJ1-1
CDR3aa: CASSLARAGNTEAFF
CDR3nt: TGTGCCAGCAGCTTAGCGAGGGCGGGGAACACTGAAGCTTTCTTT

d_gene: TRBD1
v_gene: TRBV2
abundance: few
j_gene: TRBJ1-6
CDR3aa: CASTPGQGANSPLHF
CDR3nt: TGTGCCAGCACTCCCGGACAGGGCGCAAATTCACCCCTCCACTTT

d_gene: TRBD1
v_gene: TRBV6-1
abundance: -
j_gene: TRBJ1-5
CDR3aa: CASSDTGDIWRSNQPQHF
CDR3nt: TGTGCCAGCAGTGATACAGGGGATATTTGGCGTAGCAATCAGCCCCAGCATTTT

d_gene: TRBD1
v_gene: TRBV4-1
abundance: -
j_gene: TRBJ2-2
CDR3aa: CASSHRPGQGTGELFF
CDR3nt: TGCGCCAGCAGCCATCGTCCGGGACAGGGTACCGGGGAGCTGTTTTTT

d_gene: TRBD2
v_gene: TRBV5-8
abundance: once
j_gene: TRBJ2-7
CDR3aa: CASRRSGRADYEQYF
CDR3nt: TGTGCCAGCAGGCGGAGCGGGAGGGCAGATTACGAGCAGTACTTC

d_gene: -
v_gene: TRBV2
abundance: -
j_gene: TRBJ1-5
CDR3aa: CASSEDSGGSNQPQHF
CDR3nt: TGTGCCAGCAGTGAAGATTCGGGAGGGAGCAATCAGCCCCAGCATTTT

d_gene: TRBD1
v_gene: TRBV2
abundance: -
j_gene: TRBJ1-2
CDR3aa: CASRGQGLGYTF
CDR3nt: TGTGCCAGCAGAGGACAGGGGCTTGGCTACACCTTC

d_gene: -
v_gene: TRBV5-8
abundance: -
j_gene: TRBJ1-2
CDR3aa: CASSLEQGYYGYTF
CDR3nt: TGTGCCAGCAGCTTGGAACAGGGTTACTATGGCTACACCTTC

d_gene: -
v_gene: TRBV19
abundance: few
j_gene: TRBJ1-2
CDR3aa: CASIGLTNYGYTF
CDR3nt: TGTGCCAGTATCGGCCTTACTAACTATGGCTACACCTTC

d_gene: TRBD2
v_gene: TRBV10-3
abundance: -
j_gene: TRBJ2-2
CDR3aa: CAIKVAGGANTGELFF
CDR3nt: TGTGCCATCAAGGTAGCGGGGGGCGCGAACACCGGGGAGCTGTTTTTT

d_gene: -
v_gene: TRBV6-6
abundance: -
j_gene: TRBJ1-2
CDR3aa: CASSYEGERYGYTF
CDR3nt: TGTGCCAGCAGTTACGAAGGGGAGAGGTATGGCTACACCTTC

d_gene: -
v_gene: TRBV10-3
abundance: -
j_gene: TRBJ2-2
CDR3aa: CAINGDTGELFF
CDR3nt: TGTGCCATCAACGGGGACACCGGGGAGCTGTTTTTT

d_gene: TRBD1
v_gene: TRBV6-5
abundance: -
j_gene: TRBJ2-7
CDR3aa: CASSYGRDRGWEQYF
CDR3nt: TGTGCCAGCAGTTACGGTCGGGACAGGGGTTGGGAGCAGTACTTC

d_gene: -
v_gene: TRBV7-9
abundance: -
j_gene: TRBJ2-2
CDR3aa: CASRTRSTGELFF
CDR3nt: TGTGCCAGCAGAACGAGGAGCACCGGGGAGCTGTTTTTT

d_gene: -
v_gene: TRBV7-3
abundance: -
j_gene: TRBJ2-3
CDR3aa: CASSLSGADTQYF
CDR3nt: TGTGCCAGCAGCTTATCAGGGGCAGATACGCAGTATTTT

d_gene: TRBD1
v_gene: TRBV7-9
abundance: -
j_gene: TRBJ1-5
CDR3aa: CASSLARPGGNQPQHF
CDR3nt: TGTGCCAGCAGCTTAGCGCGGCCAGGGGGGAATCAGCCCCAGCATTTT

d_gene: -
v_gene: TRBV6-5
abundance: -
j_gene: TRBJ2-5
CDR3aa: CASSQGRIQETQYF
CDR3nt: TGTGCCAGCAGCCAGGGACGGATCCAAGAGACCCAGTACTTC

d_gene: -
v_gene: TRBV7-7
abundance: once
j_gene: TRBJ1-3
CDR3aa: CASSSGPGNTIYF
CDR3nt: TGTGCTAGCAGCTCCGGGCCTGGAAACACCATATATTTT

d_gene: -
v_gene: TRBV28
abundance: once
j_gene: TRBJ1-2
CDR3aa: CASSRTGIILVNYGYTF
CDR3nt: TGTGCCAGCAGTCGGACTGGGATTATTCTCGTAAACTATGGCTACACCTTC

d_gene: -
v_gene: TRBV2
abundance: -
j_gene: TRBJ1-4
CDR3aa: CASSVGGREKLFF
CDR3nt: TGTGCCAGCAGTGTTGGGGGTCGTGAAAAACTGTTTTTT

d_gene: TRBD2
v_gene: TRBV18
abundance: -
j_gene: TRBJ2-3
CDR3aa: CASSSTSGSTDTQYF
CDR3nt: TGTGCCAGCTCGTCCACTAGCGGTAGCACAGATACGCAGTATTTT

d_gene: TRBD1
v_gene: TRBV10-2
abundance: -
j_gene: TRBJ1-1
CDR3aa: CASSEGGTAAEAFF
CDR3nt: TGCGCCAGCAGTGAGGGCGGGACAGCCGCTGAAGCTTTCTTT

d_gene: -
v_gene: TRBV5-4
abundance: -
j_gene: TRBJ2-1
CDR3aa: CASSLSTEQFF
CDR3nt: TGTGCCAGCAGCTTGTCGACAGAGCAGTTCTTC

d_gene: TRBD2
v_gene: TRBV11-3
abundance: -
j_gene: TRBJ2-5
CDR3aa: CASSLGGGAGETQYF
CDR3nt: TGTGCCAGCAGCTTAGGCGGGGGGGCCGGAGAGACCCAGTACTTC

d_gene: -
v_gene: TRBV2
abundance: -
j_gene: TRBJ1-1
CDR3aa: CASRGSSGRGTEAFF
CDR3nt: TGTGCCAGCAGGGGATCCTCAGGGCGGGGGACTGAAGCTTTCTTT

d_gene: -
v_gene: TRBV28
abundance: -
j_gene: TRBJ2-7
CDR3aa: CASSFRLKLVEQYF
CDR3nt: TGTGCCAGCAGTTTTAGACTCAAGCTGGTCGAGCAGTACTTC

d_gene: -
v_gene: TRBV6-6
abundance: -
j_gene: TRBJ2-1
CDR3aa: CASTLDGYNEQFF
CDR3nt: TGTGCCAGCACCCTGGACGGATACAATGAGCAGTTCTTC

d_gene: -
v_gene: TRBV18
abundance: -
j_gene: TRBJ1-2
CDR3aa: CASSLQEYGYTF
CDR3nt: TGTGCCAGCTCACTACAGGAGTATGGCTACACCTTC

d_gene: -
v_gene: TRBV5-6
abundance: -
j_gene: TRBJ2-2
CDR3aa: CASSLVRRGWTGELFF
CDR3nt: TGTGCCAGCAGCTTGGTGAGAAGGGGCTGGACCGGGGAGCTGTTTTTT

d_gene: -
v_gene: TRBV10-1
abundance: once
j_gene: TRBJ1-4
CDR3aa: CASSESKEKLFF
CDR3nt: TGCGCCAGCAGTGAGTCAAAGGAAAAACTGTTTTTT

d_gene: TRBD2
v_gene: TRBV6-5
abundance: -
j_gene: TRBJ2-1
CDR3aa: CASNTGLAGVNEQFF
CDR3nt: TGTGCCAGCAACACGGGACTAGCGGGGGTCAATGAGCAGTTCTTC

d_gene: -
v_gene: TRBV7-2
abundance: -
j_gene: TRBJ1-4
CDR3aa: CASSSLTNEKLFF
CDR3nt: TGTGCCAGCAGCTCCTTAACTAATGAAAAACTGTTTTTT

d_gene: TRBD2
v_gene: TRBV11-2
abundance: once
j_gene: TRBJ2-2
CDR3aa: CASTSAGLAANTGELFF
CDR3nt: TGTGCCAGCACCAGCGCGGGACTAGCGGCGAACACCGGGGAGCTGTTTTTT

d_gene: TRBD1
v_gene: TRBV10-1
abundance: -
j_gene: TRBJ1-4
CDR3aa: CASRDREEEKLFF
CDR3nt: TGCGCCAGCAGAGACAGGGAAGAGGAAAAACTGTTTTTT

d_gene: -
v_gene: TRBV20-1
abundance: -
j_gene: TRBJ2-1
CDR3aa: CSARHRNEQFF
CDR3nt: TGCAGTGCTAGGCATAGAAATGAGCAGTTCTTC

d_gene: TRBD1
v_gene: TRBV11-2
abundance: -
j_gene: TRBJ1-2
CDR3aa: CASSTRTGRAYDGYTF
CDR3nt: TGTGCCAGCAGCACCCGGACAGGGAGGGCATACGATGGCTACACCTTC

d_gene: TRBD1
v_gene: TRBV18
abundance: -
j_gene: TRBJ2-7
CDR3aa: CASSPGTDYEQYF
CDR3nt: TGTGCCAGCTCACCAGGGACAGACTACGAGCAGTACTTC

d_gene: TRBD1
v_gene: TRBV28
abundance: -
j_gene: TRBJ2-2
CDR3aa: CASSPWTGGVLSTGELFF
CDR3nt: TGTGCCAGCAGTCCTTGGACAGGGGGAGTTCTGAGCACCGGGGAGCTGTTTTTT

d_gene: TRBD2
v_gene: TRBV29-1
abundance: -
j_gene: TRBJ2-1
CDR3aa: CSVGLAGVVYNEQFF
CDR3nt: TGCAGCGTTGGACTAGCGGGGGTAGTCTACAATGAGCAGTTCTTC

d_gene: -
v_gene: TRBV4-1
abundance: few
j_gene: TRBJ1-2
CDR3aa: CASSQEGYGYTF
CDR3nt: TGCGCCAGCAGCCAAGAGGGATATGGCTACACCTTC

d_gene: -
v_gene: TRBV28
abundance: -
j_gene: TRBJ1-1
CDR3aa: CASTPTASREAFF
CDR3nt: TGTGCCAGCACTCCTACAGCCTCGAGGGAAGCTTTCTTT

d_gene: TRBD1
v_gene: TRBV4-3
abundance: -
j_gene: TRBJ2-4
CDR3aa: CASSQVTQGDKNIQYF
CDR3nt: TGCGCCAGCAGCCAAGTAACTCAGGGGGACAAAAACATTCAGTACTTC

d_gene: TRBD1
v_gene: TRBV2
abundance: -
j_gene: TRBJ2-7
CDR3aa: CANSQGISYEQYF
CDR3nt: TGTGCCAACTCACAGGGGATCTCCTACGAGCAGTACTTC

d_gene: -
v_gene: TRBV5-1
abundance: few
j_gene: TRBJ1-1
CDR3aa: CASSLEVRNTEAFF
CDR3nt: TGCGCCAGCAGCTTGGAGGTCAGAAACACTGAAGCTTTCTTT

d_gene: TRBD2
v_gene: TRBV5-4
abundance: once
j_gene: TRBJ2-3
CDR3aa: CASSLRREGTDTQYF
CDR3nt: TGTGCCAGCAGCTTGAGGCGGGAGGGCACAGATACGCAGTATTTT

d_gene: TRBD2
v_gene: TRBV11-2
abundance: -
j_gene: TRBJ2-3
CDR3aa: CASSLTAGGATDTQYF
CDR3nt: TGTGCCAGCAGCTTAACCGCGGGGGGGGCCACAGATACGCAGTATTTT

d_gene: TRBD1
v_gene: TRBV15
abundance: -
j_gene: TRBJ1-4
CDR3aa: CATSRARTGYEKLFF
CDR3nt: TGTGCCACCAGCAGAGCTCGGACAGGGTATGAAAAACTGTTTTTT

d_gene: -
v_gene: TRBV6-5
abundance: -
j_gene: TRBJ1-5
CDR3aa: CASSYGLQGTQHF
CDR3nt: TGTGCCAGCAGTTACGGCCTCCAGGGGACCCAGCATTTT

d_gene: -
v_gene: TRBV2
abundance: -
j_gene: TRBJ2-7
CDR3aa: CASSESGLGLREQYF
CDR3nt: TGTGCCAGCAGTGAATCGGGGCTAGGTTTACGGGAGCAGTACTTC

d_gene: -
v_gene: TRBV6-6
abundance: -
j_gene: TRBJ2-3
CDR3aa: CASSTPGQRASTQYF
CDR3nt: TGTGCCAGCAGTACACCGGGACAGCGGGCTTCCACGCAGTATTTT

d_gene: -
v_gene: TRBV5-1
abundance: -
j_gene: TRBJ1-5
CDR3aa: CASSLGTEGQPQHF
CDR3nt: TGCGCCAGCAGCTTGGGGACAGAGGGTCAGCCCCAGCATTTT

d_gene: TRBD1
v_gene: TRBV28
abundance: -
j_gene: TRBJ1-2
CDR3aa: CASSGWDSPPATF
CDR3nt: TGTGCCAGCAGTGGATGGGACAGCCCCCCTGCAACCTTC

d_gene: -
v_gene: TRBV5-5
abundance: -
j_gene: TRBJ1-1
CDR3aa: CASSLGPRNTEAFF
CDR3nt: TGTGCCAGCAGCTTGGGGCCCCGGAACACTGAAGCTTTCTTT

d_gene: -
v_gene: TRBV11-2
abundance: -
j_gene: TRBJ1-6
CDR3aa: CASNNRAGPLHF
CDR3nt: TGTGCCAGCAACAACAGGGCCGGTCCCCTCCACTTT

d_gene: -
v_gene: TRBV11-1
abundance: -
j_gene: TRBJ2-1
CDR3aa: CASSWGLNEQFF
CDR3nt: TGTGCCAGCAGCTGGGGGCTCAATGAGCAGTTCTTC

d_gene: -
v_gene: TRBV10-3
abundance: -
j_gene: TRBJ2-3
CDR3aa: CAISESITGTSTDTQYF
CDR3nt: TGTGCCATCAGTGAGTCGATCACGGGCACTAGCACAGATACGCAGTATTTT

d_gene: -
v_gene: TRBV13
abundance: -
j_gene: TRBJ1-2
CDR3aa: CASSFLYYGYTF
CDR3nt: TGTGCCAGCAGCTTCTTATACTATGGCTACACCTTC

d_gene: -
v_gene: TRBV5-1
abundance: -
j_gene: TRBJ1-6
CDR3aa: CASSKESSYNSPLHF
CDR3nt: TGCGCCAGCAGTAAGGAAAGCTCCTATAATTCACCCCTCCACTTT

d_gene: TRBD2
v_gene: TRBV27
abundance: -
j_gene: TRBJ2-3
CDR3aa: CASSLTSGGPDTQYF
CDR3nt: TGTGCCAGCAGTTTAACTAGCGGGGGGCCAGATACGCAGTATTTT

d_gene: -
v_gene: TRBV7-3
abundance: -
j_gene: TRBJ2-2
CDR3aa: CASSLMRLTGKGGELFF
CDR3nt: TGTGCCAGCAGCTTAATGCGGTTGACGGGGAAAGGCGGGGAGCTGTTTTTT